This TCR beta chain was sequenced in a study of T-cell memory formation after mild COVID-19. Turning to the study itself: The two donors had largely donor-specific TCR clusters. Study results and limitations: There was no confirmation that second-wave clones peaking on day 37 were SARS-CoV-2 specific.

Using its own MiXCR run on the 5' RACE reads, TCRdb lists one record per CDR3 protein. The sample holds roughly 480,000 distinct CDR3 sequences, about 23% seen once. Trimming removed 5 bases from V and 5 bases from J, with 10 bases in between. This CDR3 comprises 13 residues. Germline assignment: CDR1 SGHVS and CDR2 FNYEAQ. Turning to this clonotype: Antigen unknown.

The sample taken for sequencing was PBMCs or a T cell subset sorted from them (not recorded which). The V and J genes are TRBV7-6 and TRBJ1-5; no clear D gene. This receptor was obtained from an adult woman who had mild COVID-19 (a few samples of this study predate the infection). Cell type and time point are not known. CDR3 nucleotide sequence: TGTGCCAGCAGCCCTAATCCCGATCAGCCCCAGCATTTT. This codes for CASSPNPDQPQHF.